The 23 T cell receptor beta chains given below trace back to one sample, sequenced in a study of blood T cell repertoires in COVID-19. Some clones are missing from TCRdb's copy, which holds only in-frame ones; the method was immunoSEQ multiplex PCR. Of more than 150,000 clones in the sample, around 78% were seen once. The material sequenced was peripheral blood. All receptors derive from a woman older than 75 with active or convalescent COVID-19.

The V gene is TRBV11-2, the J gene TRBJ1-3, with TRBD1 matching over 9 bases. This CDR3 is built from 18 residues. V dropped 1 base and J dropped 3; count of bases not matched to a gene: 10. Germline CDR1 reads SGHAT; CDR2 reads FQNNGV. CDR3 DNA sequence: TGTGCCAGCAGCTTAGCCTTCCCCGGGACAGGGAGTGGAAACACCATATATTTT. Protein product: CASSLAFPGTGSGNTIYF.

V is TRBV5-1 and J is TRBJ2-3; 7 nucleotides line up with TRBD1. J gave up 4 bases and V 5 bases, and 7 bases lay outside the gene matches. Germline V gives CDR1 SGHRS, CDR2 YFSETQ. The CDR3 extends over 14 amino acids. The CDR3 nucleotides read TGCGCCAGCAGGTTGACAGGGTGGGCAGATACGCAGTATTTT. Its translation: CASRLTGWADTQYF.

The V and J genes are TRBV4-1 and TRBJ2-1; TRBD2 matches at 12 bases. Germline trimming cut 2 bases from V and 7 bases from J; bases unmatched to any gene: 6. The CDR3 consists of 16 residues. Per the germline V gene, CDR1 is MGHRA and CDR2 is YSYEKL. The CDR3 sequence: CASSQWTSGVHNEQFF. The CDR3 DNA reads as TGCGCCAGCAGCCAATGGACTAGCGGGGTTCATAATGAGCAGTTCTTC.

In its sample, this clone was seen once. CDR3 bases: TGTGCCAGCAGCTCCTCACAGGCTCTCACAGATACGCAGTATTTT. It translates to CASSSSQALTDTQYF. The chain employs TRBV7-6 and TRBJ2-3; the D gene is possibly TRBD1 (5 bases). The V gene's germline CDR1 is SGHVS and CDR2 FNYEAQ. V dropped 4 bases and J dropped 2 bases, with 13 bases sitting between them. CDR3 length: 15 amino acids.

The rearrangement joins TRBV28 to TRBJ1-6; the D is unclear. V was shortened by 5 bases and J by 7 bases, with 12 bases between the two germline ends. Per germline, CDR1 MDHEN and CDR2 SYDVKM. CDR3 size: 14 residues. The CDR3 DNA follows: TGTGCCAGCAGTCTGGACTACCGAAATTCACCCCTCCACTTT. It codes for CASSLDYRNSPLHF.

The chain links TRBV6-1 to TRBJ1-4; 9 bases are a match to TRBD1. The CDR3 extends over 16 amino acids. Germline V CDR1 and CDR2: MNHNS, SASEGT. V trimming: 3 bases; J trimming: 7 bases; junction bases outside the gene matches: 9. Here the CDR3 reads CASSEVLVDRGEKLFF. CDR3 DNA: TGTGCCAGCAGTGAGGTTCTTGTGGACAGGGGTGAAAAACTGTTTTTT.

The chain carries TRBV10-2 and TRBJ1-1, with 9 bases fitting TRBD1. Looked up from germline, CDR1 is WSHSY and CDR2 is SAAADI. The CDR3 loop spans 16 amino acids. V gave up 8 bases and J gave up 5 bases; unmatched junction bases: 15. The CDR3 sequence is CASASDRGIRWTEAFF. The CDR3 DNA is TGCGCCAGCGCCTCGGACAGGGGAATTAGGTGGACTGAAGCTTTCTTT.

This clone turned up a few times. CDR3 sequence: CASSDLPGYTF. The CDR3 DNA reads as TGTGCCAGCAGTGATCTACCGGGCTACACCTTC. The chain has TRBV2 and TRBJ1-2, with unresolved D. The CDR3 is 11 residues long. The germline V and J ends were trimmed by 3 bases and 8 bases, with 7 bases remaining between them. Per the germline V gene, CDR1 is SNHLY and CDR2 is FYNNEI.

The genes are TRBV4-3 and TRBJ1-1; TRBD1 aligns across 8 bases. The CDR3 spans 17 residues. The germline gives CDR1 LGHNA, CDR2 YSLEER. With 0 bases clipped from V and 7 bases from J, the junction kept 13 bases outside the gene matches. CDR3 coding DNA: TGCGCCAGCAGCCAAGATTCGACAGGGGCAGTTGGCGGTGAAGCTTTCTTT. Its translation is CASSQDSTGAVGGEAFF.

The rearrangement links TRBV9 to TRBJ2-7, with 8 bases that match TRBD1. Germline V gives CDR1 SGDLS, CDR2 YYNGEE. The CDR3 contains 14 residues. V was clipped by 3 bases and J by 3 bases; unmatched bases: 5. This chain's CDR3 is CASSAGQGNYEQYF. In nucleotides, the CDR3 is TGTGCCAGCAGCGCCGGACAGGGAAACTACGAGCAGTACTTC.

This rearrangement joins TRBV3-1 (or the pseudogene TRBV3-2) to TRBJ1-2; 7 nucleotides line up with TRBD1. The V segment lost 0 bases and the J segment 7 bases; nucleotides outside the gene matches: 11. The germline gives CDR1 LGHDT, CDR2 YNNKEL (reference sequence). This CDR3 spans 16 amino acids. CDR3 region: CASSQDLNRGLGGYTF. DNA of the CDR3: TGTGCCAGCAGCCAAGATCTTAACAGGGGTTTAGGTGGCTACACCTTC.

The chain is built from TRBV15 and TRBJ2-3; D gene unclear. The CDR3 consists of 15 residues. With 3 bases removed from V and 0 bases from J, the gap between germline ends came to 10 bases. Germline CDR1 reads LNHNV; CDR2 reads YYDKDF (reference sequence). The CDR3 region has the DNA TGTGCCACCAGCAGTATGACTTCTAGCACAGATACGCAGTATTTT. Its translation: CATSSMTSSTDTQYF.

CDR3 residues: CASSTTGGRTDTQYF. The CDR3 DNA follows: TGTGCCAGCAGCACAACGGGGGGGCGGACAGATACGCAGTATTTT. V is TRBV7-3 and J is TRBJ2-3; 8 bases are a match to TRBD2. CDR1 and CDR2 (germline): SGHTA, FQGTGA. The CDR3 length is 15 residues. V gave up 5 bases and J gave up 3 bases; unmatched junction bases: 7.

The chain combines TRBV9 with TRBJ2-6, with 8 bases identical to TRBD1. Germline CDR1 SGDLS, CDR2 YYNGEE. Trimming at V came to 2 bases and at J to 1 base, leaving 2 bases not matched to a gene. The CDR3 totals 16 residues. CDR3 nucleotides: TGTGCCAGCAGCGTTGACAGGGGATCTGGGGCCAACGTCCTGACTTTC. Translating gives CASSVDRGSGANVLTF.

The count of this clone is one. This chain uses TRBV28 with TRBJ1-4; 9 nucleotides line up with TRBD1. The CDR3 has 15 residues. Germline-derived CDR1 and CDR2 are MDHEN and SYDVKM. The V gene end was trimmed by 6 bases and the J gene end by 3 bases; junction bases not matched to a gene: 5. The CDR3, as DNA: TGTGCCAGCAGCCTACAGGGGGCGGCTAATGAAAAACTGTTTTTT. Its protein is CASSLQGAANEKLFF.

The chain carries TRBV11-1 and TRBJ1-6; 9 nucleotides match TRBD1. Trimming removed 5 bases from V and 7 bases from J; junction bases left unmatched: 6. Germline CDR1 and CDR2: SGHAT and FQDESV (reference sequence). This CDR3 comprises 15 residues. The CDR3 coding sequence is TGTGCCAGCAGCGCCGCTGGGACAGGGAATTCACCCCTCCACTTT. It encodes CASSAAGTGNSPLHF.

A word on this clone: The junction and the germline gene differ at one end; a read error may be behind it. V usage is TRBV7-7 and J usage is TRBJ1-1; D unclear. Germline CDR1 reads SSHAT; CDR2 reads FNYEAQ (reference sequence). The CDR3 totals 13 residues. CDR3 in amino acids: CASSLDKNTEAFF. The CDR3 DNA sequence: TGTGCTAGCAGCCTCGACAAGAACACTGAAGCTTTCTTT.

This clone has just a few counts. The chain joins TRBV7-9 to TRBJ1-6; D gene ambiguous. This CDR3 contains 19 residues. Germline V gene data show CDR1 as SEHNR and CDR2 as FQNEAQ (reference sequence). V lost 3 bases, J lost 10 bases, and 28 bases lay in between. The CDR3 DNA reads TGTGCCAGCAGCTTCATAATTCACCCCTCCACTCGACTTTGGTCACCCCTCCACTTT. It yields the protein CASSFIIHPSTRLWSPLHF.

This rearrangement joins TRBV4-2 to TRBJ1-1, with D maybe TRBD1 (6 bases). Trimming cost V 1 base and J 1 base, with 13 bases left between them. CDR1 is LGHNA and CDR2 is YNFKEQ in the germline V gene. This CDR3 region has 16 residues. In DNA, the CDR3 is TGTGCCAGCAGCCAAGCCGGGGGGGGCAGGAACACTGAAGCTTTCTTT. Its protein is CASSQAGGGRNTEAFF.

The chain employs TRBV3-1 (or the pseudogene TRBV3-2) and TRBJ1-3; TRBD1 matches 7 bases. Trimming at V came to 5 bases and at J to 4 bases, leaving 5 bases not matched to a gene. From germline, CDR1 is LGHDT and CDR2 YNNKEL (reference sequence). CDR3 length equals 14 residues. The chain's CDR3 is CASSTTGRGNTIYF. Here the CDR3 DNA reads TGTGCCAGCAGCACGACAGGGCGCGGAAACACCATATATTTT.

The CDR3 reads CASSPPGLANTDTQYF. The CDR3 bases are TGTGCCAGCAGCCCGCCGGGACTAGCCAACACAGATACGCAGTATTTT. The J gene is TRBJ2-3, the V gene TRBV5-4, with 9 positions matching TRBD2. Germline V gene data show CDR1 as SGHNT and CDR2 as YYREEE (reference sequence). With 4 bases clipped from V and 2 bases from J, the junction kept 8 bases outside the gene matches. The CDR3 is made up of 16 amino acids.

The gene calls are TRBV11-3 and TRBJ1-1; D not resolved. The ends were cut back, 3 bases at V and 3 bases at J, with 8 bases in the middle. Germline V CDR1 and CDR2: SGHNT, YENEEA. This CDR3 contains 13 residues. The DNA of the CDR3 is TGTGCCAGCAGCTTGAACAGCTACACTGAAGCTTTCTTT. It yields the protein CASSLNSYTEAFF.

This chain's CDR3 is CATSREWSRSAQPQHF. In nucleotides, the CDR3 is TGTGCCACCAGCAGAGAATGGTCTAGGTCAGCCCAGCCCCAGCATTTT. The V and J genes are TRBV15 and TRBJ1-5; D uncertain. Trimming took off 0 bases at V and 7 bases at J, with 16 bases between the two ends. Germline assignment: CDR1 LNHNV and CDR2 YYDKDF (reference sequence). This CDR3 region has 16 residues.